The clone carrying this TCR beta chain was observed a few times. From germline, CDR1 is DFQATT and CDR2 SNEGSKA (reference sequence). CDR3 length: 13 amino acids. V lost 3 bases and J 7 bases, leaving 13 bases between the germline ends. The time point here: blood at routine non-recurrence follow-up after resection. This specimen belongs to a study of spatial heterogeneity in lung cancer. MiXCR, applied by TCRdb to the 5' RACE reads, yields one record per CDR3 protein. The sample has about 120,000 distinct CDR3 sequences; approximately 10% are singletons. The material sequenced was PBMCs, taken at follow-up. This chain links TRBV20-1 with TRBJ2-4, with D possibly TRBD2 on 6 matching bases. The clonotype originates from a female donor with early-stage non-small cell lung cancer. As DNA, the CDR3 is TGCAGTGCTAGTGAGACGGGAGCGAACATTCAGTACTTC. Encoded protein: CSASETGANIQYF.